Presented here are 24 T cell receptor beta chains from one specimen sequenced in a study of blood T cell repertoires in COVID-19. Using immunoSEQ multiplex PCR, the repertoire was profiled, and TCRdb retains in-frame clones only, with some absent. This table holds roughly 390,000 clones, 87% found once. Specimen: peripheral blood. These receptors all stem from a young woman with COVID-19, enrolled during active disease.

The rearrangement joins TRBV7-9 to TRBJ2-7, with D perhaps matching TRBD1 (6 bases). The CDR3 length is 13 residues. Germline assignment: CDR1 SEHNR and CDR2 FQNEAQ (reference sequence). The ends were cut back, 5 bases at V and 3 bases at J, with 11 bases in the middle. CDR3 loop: CASSPRGVYEQYF. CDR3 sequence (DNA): TGTGCCAGCAGCCCCAGGGGAGTCTACGAGCAGTACTTC.

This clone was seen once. For the CDR3, the DNA is TGTGCCAGTAGTATCCCGAGCGGGGTTACCTACAATGAGCAGTTCTTC. The encoded protein is CASSIPSGVTYNEQFF. V is TRBV19 and J is TRBJ2-1; TRBD2 matches at 7 bases. Germline V gene data show CDR1 as LNHDA and CDR2 as SQIVND (reference sequence). CDR3 length equals 16 residues. Trimming cost V 3 bases and J 2 bases; bases outside gene matches: 7.

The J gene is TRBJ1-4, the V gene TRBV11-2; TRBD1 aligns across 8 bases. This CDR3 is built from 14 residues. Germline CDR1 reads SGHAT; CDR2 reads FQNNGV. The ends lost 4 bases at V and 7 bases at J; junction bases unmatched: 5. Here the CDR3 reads CASSSLTGVEKLFF. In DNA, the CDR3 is TGTGCCAGCAGCTCTTTGACAGGGGTTGAAAAACTGTTTTTT.

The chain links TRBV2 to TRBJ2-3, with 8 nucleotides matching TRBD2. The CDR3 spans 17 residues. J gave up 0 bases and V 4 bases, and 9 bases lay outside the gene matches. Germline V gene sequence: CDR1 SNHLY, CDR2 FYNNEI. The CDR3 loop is CASSVERGRLSTDTQYF. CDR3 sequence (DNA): TGTGCCAGCAGTGTGGAGCGCGGGAGGCTTAGCACAGATACGCAGTATTTT.

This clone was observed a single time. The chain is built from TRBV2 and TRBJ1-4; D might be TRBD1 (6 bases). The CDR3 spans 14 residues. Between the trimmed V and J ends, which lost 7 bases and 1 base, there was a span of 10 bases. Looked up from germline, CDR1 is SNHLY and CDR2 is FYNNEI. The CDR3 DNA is TGTGCCAGCACCTTCAGGGGAACTAATGAAAAACTGTTTTTT. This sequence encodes CASTFRGTNEKLFF.

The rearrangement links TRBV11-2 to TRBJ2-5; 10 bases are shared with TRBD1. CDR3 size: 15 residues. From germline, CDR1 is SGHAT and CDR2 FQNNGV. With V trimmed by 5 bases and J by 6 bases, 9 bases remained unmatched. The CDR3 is CASSLGGQGWKTQYF. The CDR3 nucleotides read TGTGCCAGCAGCCTGGGGGGACAGGGGTGGAAGACCCAGTACTTC.

Here the CDR3 DNA reads TGTGCCAGCAGCAGGGACATTAACTATGGCTACACCTTC. This encodes CASSRDINYGYTF. V gene TRBV3-1 (or the pseudogene TRBV3-2) combines with J gene TRBJ1-2, with a tentative D call TRBD1 (6 bases). From germline, CDR1 is LGHDT and CDR2 YNNKEL (reference sequence). With 5 bases removed from V and 1 base from J, the gap between germline ends came to 8 bases. This CDR3 comprises 13 residues.

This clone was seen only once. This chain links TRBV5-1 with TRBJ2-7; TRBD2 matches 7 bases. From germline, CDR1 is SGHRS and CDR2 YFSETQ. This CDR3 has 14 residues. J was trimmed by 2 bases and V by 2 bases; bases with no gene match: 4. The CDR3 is CASSFQRGAYEQYF. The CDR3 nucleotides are TGCGCCAGCAGCTTCCAGCGGGGCGCCTACGAGCAGTACTTC.

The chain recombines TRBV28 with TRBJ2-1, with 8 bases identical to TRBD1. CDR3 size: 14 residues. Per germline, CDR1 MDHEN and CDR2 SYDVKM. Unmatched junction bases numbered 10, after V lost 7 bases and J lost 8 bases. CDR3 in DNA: TGTGCCAGCACCCGGGACAGGAGTACGGATGAGCAGTTCTTC. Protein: CASTRDRSTDEQFF.

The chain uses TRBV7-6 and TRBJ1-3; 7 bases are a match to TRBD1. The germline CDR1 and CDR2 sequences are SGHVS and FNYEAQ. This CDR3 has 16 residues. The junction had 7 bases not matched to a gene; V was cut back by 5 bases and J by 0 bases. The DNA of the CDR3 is TGTGCCAGCAGCCTGATGACAGGGTTCTCTGGAAACACCATATATTTT. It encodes CASSLMTGFSGNTIYF.

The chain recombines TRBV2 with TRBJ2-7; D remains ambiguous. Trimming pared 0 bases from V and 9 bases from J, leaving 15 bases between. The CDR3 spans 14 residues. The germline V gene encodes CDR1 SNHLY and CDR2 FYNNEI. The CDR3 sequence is CASSEARSGLGQYF. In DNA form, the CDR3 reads TGTGCCAGCAGTGAAGCGCGGTCCGGTTTGGGGCAGTACTTC.

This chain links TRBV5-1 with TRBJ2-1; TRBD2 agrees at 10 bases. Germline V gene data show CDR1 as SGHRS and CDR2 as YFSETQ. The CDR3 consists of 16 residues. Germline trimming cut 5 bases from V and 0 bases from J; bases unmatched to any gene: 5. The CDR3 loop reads CASRQIAGGSYNEQFF. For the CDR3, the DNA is TGCGCCAGCAGACAAATAGCGGGAGGCTCCTACAATGAGCAGTTCTTC.

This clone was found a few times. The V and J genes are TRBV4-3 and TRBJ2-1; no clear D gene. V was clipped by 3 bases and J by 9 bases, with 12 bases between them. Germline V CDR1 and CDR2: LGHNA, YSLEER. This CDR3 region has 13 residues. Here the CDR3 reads CASSQDSRGEQFF. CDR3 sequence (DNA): TGCGCCAGCAGCCAGGATTCTAGAGGTGAGCAGTTCTTC.

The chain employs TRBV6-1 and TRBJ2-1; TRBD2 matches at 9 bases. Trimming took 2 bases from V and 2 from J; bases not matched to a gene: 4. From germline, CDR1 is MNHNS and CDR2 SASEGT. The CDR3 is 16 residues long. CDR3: CASSERASGTYNEQFF. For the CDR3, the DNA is TGTGCCAGCAGTGAAAGGGCTAGCGGGACCTACAATGAGCAGTTCTTC.

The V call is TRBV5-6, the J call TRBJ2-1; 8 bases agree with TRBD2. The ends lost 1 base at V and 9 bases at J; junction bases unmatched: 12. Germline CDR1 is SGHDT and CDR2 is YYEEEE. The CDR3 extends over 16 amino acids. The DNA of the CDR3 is TGTGCCAGCAGCTTGTGGGGGATTGGACTAGCAGGTGAGCAGTTCTTC. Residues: CASSLWGIGLAGEQFF.

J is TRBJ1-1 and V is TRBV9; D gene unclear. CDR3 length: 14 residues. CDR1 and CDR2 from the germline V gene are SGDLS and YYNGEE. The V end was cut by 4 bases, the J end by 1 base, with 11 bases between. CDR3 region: CASSLTGWNTEAFF. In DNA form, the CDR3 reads TGTGCCAGCAGCCTCACGGGGTGGAACACTGAAGCTTTCTTT.

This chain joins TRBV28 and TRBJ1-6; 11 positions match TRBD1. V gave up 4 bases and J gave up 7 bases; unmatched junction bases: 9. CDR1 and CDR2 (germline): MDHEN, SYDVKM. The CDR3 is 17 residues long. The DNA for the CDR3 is TGTGCCAGCAGTTCGCTGCACCGGGACAGGGGGAATTCACCCCTCCACTTT. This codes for CASSSLHRDRGNSPLHF.

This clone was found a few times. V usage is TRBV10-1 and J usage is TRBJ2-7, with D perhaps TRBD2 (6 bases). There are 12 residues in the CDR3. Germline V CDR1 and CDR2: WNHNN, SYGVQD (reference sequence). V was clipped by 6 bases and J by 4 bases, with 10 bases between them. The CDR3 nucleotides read TGCGCCAGCAGCGGAGGGACGTACGAGCAGTACTTC. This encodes CASSGGTYEQYF.

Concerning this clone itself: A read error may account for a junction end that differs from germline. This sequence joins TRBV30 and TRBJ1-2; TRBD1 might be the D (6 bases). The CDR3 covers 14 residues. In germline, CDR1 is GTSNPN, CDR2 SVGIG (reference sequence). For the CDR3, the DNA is TGTGCCTGGACCCGGGACACCCCAGCGCGGACTCTCTCATTC. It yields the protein CAWTRDTPARTLSF. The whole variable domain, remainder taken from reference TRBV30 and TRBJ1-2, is SQTIHQWPATLVQPVGSPLSLECTVEGTSNPNLYWYRQAAGRGLQLLFYSVGIGQISSEVPQNLSASRPQDRQFILSSKKLLLSDSGFYLCAWTRDTPARTLSFGSGTRLTVV.

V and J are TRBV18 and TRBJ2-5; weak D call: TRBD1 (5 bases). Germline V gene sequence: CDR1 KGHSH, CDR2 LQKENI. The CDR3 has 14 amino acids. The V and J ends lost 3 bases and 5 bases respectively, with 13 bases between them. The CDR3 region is CASSPSAGSETQYF. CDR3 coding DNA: TGTGCCAGCTCACCTTCGGCAGGGTCCGAGACCCAGTACTTC.

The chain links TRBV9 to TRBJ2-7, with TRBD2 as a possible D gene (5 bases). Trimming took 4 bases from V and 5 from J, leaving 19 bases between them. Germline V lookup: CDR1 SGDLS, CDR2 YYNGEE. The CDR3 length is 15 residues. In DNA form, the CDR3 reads TGTGCCAGCAGCTTCACGGGGAGCGTCGCGGACGAGCAGTACTTC. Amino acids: CASSFTGSVADEQYF.

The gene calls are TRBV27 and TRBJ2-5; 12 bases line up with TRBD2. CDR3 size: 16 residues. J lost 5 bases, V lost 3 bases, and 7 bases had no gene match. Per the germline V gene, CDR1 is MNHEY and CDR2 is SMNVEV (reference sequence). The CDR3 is CASSLGLAGQGETQYF. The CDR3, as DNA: TGTGCCAGCAGTTTGGGACTAGCGGGCCAGGGGGAGACCCAGTACTTC.

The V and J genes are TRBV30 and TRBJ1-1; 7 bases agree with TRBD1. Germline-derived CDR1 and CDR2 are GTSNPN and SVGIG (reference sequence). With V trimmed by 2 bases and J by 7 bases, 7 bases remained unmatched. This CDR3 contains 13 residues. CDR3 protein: CAWSSGTVSEAFF. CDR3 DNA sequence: TGTGCCTGGAGTTCCGGGACAGTTAGTGAAGCTTTCTTT.

The CDR3: CASSLPTGLHTGELFF. The CDR3 bases are TGTGCCAGCAGCCTTCCGACGGGACTACACACCGGGGAGCTGTTTTTT. V and J are TRBV7-2 and TRBJ2-2; TRBD2 matches at 7 bases. CDR3 length: 16 residues. CDR1 is SGHTA, CDR2 FQGNSA, per germline. V dropped 5 bases and J dropped 3; count of bases not matched to a gene: 9.